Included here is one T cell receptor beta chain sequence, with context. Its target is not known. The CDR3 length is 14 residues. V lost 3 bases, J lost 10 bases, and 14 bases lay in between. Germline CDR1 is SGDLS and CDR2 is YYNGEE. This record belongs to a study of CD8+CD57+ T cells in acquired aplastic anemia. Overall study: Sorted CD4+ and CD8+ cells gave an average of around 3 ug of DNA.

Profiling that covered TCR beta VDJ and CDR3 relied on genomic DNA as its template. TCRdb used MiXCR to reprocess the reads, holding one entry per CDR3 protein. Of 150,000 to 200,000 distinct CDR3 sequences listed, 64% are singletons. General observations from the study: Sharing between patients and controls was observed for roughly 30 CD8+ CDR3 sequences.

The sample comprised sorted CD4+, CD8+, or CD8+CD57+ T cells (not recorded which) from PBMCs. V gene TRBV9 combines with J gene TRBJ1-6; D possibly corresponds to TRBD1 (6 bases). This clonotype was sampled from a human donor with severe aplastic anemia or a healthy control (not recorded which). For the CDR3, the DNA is TGTGCCAGCAGCGGGGGGGCCACCAACTCACCCCTCCACTTT. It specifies CASSGGATNSPLHF.